This T cell receptor beta chain was documented in a study of blood T cell repertoires in COVID-19. Study context: Nucleic acid was either cDNA or gDNA, and it came from T cells, B-cell-depleted T cells, or PBMCs.

Original analysis: Amplification from reference gene primers served as the basis for estimated nucleated cell counts. The method was immunoSEQ multiplex PCR; TCRdb's version includes in-frame clones alone and lacks a portion of them. The DNA was the basis for D and trimming; V, J and clone size are from that table. The table includes some 210,000 clones, roughly 86% detected once. V shed 1 base and J 1 base; nucleotides not matched to a gene: 11. Germline assignment: CDR1 SGHAT and CDR2 FQNNGV. The CDR3 has 18 residues. This chain connects TRBV11-2 to TRBJ2-7, with 9 positions matching TRBD2. This TCR came from a woman between 50 and 59 years old with active or convalescent COVID-19. Sequencing used peripheral blood. DNA for the CDR3: TGTGCCAGCAGCTTAGGTAGGATTAGCGGGGGTCATTCCTACGAGCAGTACGTC. Residues: CASSLGRISGGHSYEQYV.